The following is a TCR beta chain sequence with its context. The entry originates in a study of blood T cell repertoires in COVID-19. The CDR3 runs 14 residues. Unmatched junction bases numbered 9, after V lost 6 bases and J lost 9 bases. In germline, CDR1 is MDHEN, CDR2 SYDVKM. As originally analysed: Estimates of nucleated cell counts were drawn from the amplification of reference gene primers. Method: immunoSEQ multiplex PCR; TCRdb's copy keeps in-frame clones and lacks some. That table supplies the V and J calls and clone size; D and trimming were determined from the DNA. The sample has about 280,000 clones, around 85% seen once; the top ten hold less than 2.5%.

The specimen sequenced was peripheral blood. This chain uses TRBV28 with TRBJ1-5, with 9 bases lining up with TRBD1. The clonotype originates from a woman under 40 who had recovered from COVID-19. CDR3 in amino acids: CASRGGTGNGPQHF. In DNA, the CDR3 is TGTGCCAGCAGGGGTGGGACAGGGAACGGGCCCCAGCATTTT.